Below are 11 T cell receptor beta chains sequenced from a single sample in a study of patients and donors after allogeneic stem cell transplantation. TCRdb re-derived calls from the RT-PCR reads in MiXCR, one entry per CDR3 protein. The sample yields some 960,000 distinct CDR3 sequences, roughly 18% seen once. The sequencing input was blood, either unsorted or a sorted T cell fraction (not recorded which). Receptor source: a human donor who was either an allogeneic HSCT recipient or a stem cell or donor lymphocyte infusion donor (not recorded which). It is not recorded whose cells these are; they may come from a transplant donor.

The CDR3 DNA reads as TGCGCCAGCAGTTTCAACGGGGGCACCGAGACCCAGTACTTC. It codes for CASSFNGGTETQYF. J is TRBJ2-5 and V is TRBV5-1, with D possibly called TRBD1 or TRBD2 (6 bases each). Germline V CDR1 and CDR2: SGHRS, YFSETQ. V lost 5 bases, J lost 5 bases, and 16 bases lay in between. CDR3 length: 14 amino acids.

The CDR3 DNA reads TGTGCCAGCAGCCGCCAACTACTAAACACCGGGGAGCTGTTTTTT. It translates to CASSRQLLNTGELFF. This chain uses TRBV3-1 with TRBJ2-2; no clear D. This CDR3 contains 15 residues. CDR1 and CDR2 (germline): LGHDT, YNNKEL (reference sequence). V lost 4 bases and J 2 bases, leaving 11 bases between the germline ends. Filled out from reference TRBV3-1 and TRBJ2-2, the complete variable domain reads DTAVSQTPKYLVTQMGNDKSIKCEQNLGHDTMYWYKQDSKKFLKIMFSYNNKELIINETVPNRFSPKSPDKAHLNLHINSLELGDSAVYFCASSRQLLNTGELFFGEGSRLTVL.

J is TRBJ2-7 and V is TRBV15; 9 nucleotides agree with TRBD1. Trimming removed 1 base from V and 3 bases from J; junction bases left unmatched: 13. This CDR3 has 18 amino acids. Germline V CDR1 and CDR2: LNHNV, YYDKDF (reference sequence). The DNA for the CDR3 is TGTGCCACCAGCAGAGCGGGACAGGGAGCAACTAGAAACTACGAGCAGTACTTC. This translates into CATSRAGQGATRNYEQYF.

The rearrangement uses TRBV4-3 and TRBJ2-7, with 8 bases matching TRBD2. The CDR3 extends over 14 amino acids. J lost 5 bases, V lost 4 bases, and 7 bases had no gene match. Per the germline V gene, CDR1 is LGHNA and CDR2 is YSLEER. As DNA, the CDR3 is TGCGCCAGCAGCCCCGGGGGGGCCATTAACGAGCAGTACTTC. It codes for CASSPGGAINEQYF.

The rearrangement links TRBV5-1 to TRBJ2-7; D possibly corresponds to TRBD1 (6 bases). There are 13 residues in the CDR3. Germline V gene sequence: CDR1 SGHRS, CDR2 YFSETQ. V was shortened by 3 bases and J by 2 bases, with 9 bases between the two germline ends. CDR3 in amino acids: CASSWDIAYEQYF. In DNA form, the CDR3 reads TGCGCCAGCAGCTGGGACATCGCCTACGAGCAGTACTTC. The full variable domain, completed using reference TRBV5-1 and TRBJ2-7, is KAGVTQTPRYLIKTRGQQVTLSCSPISGHRSVSWYQQTPGQGLQFLFEYFSETQRNKGNFPGRFSGRQFSNSRSEMNVSTLELGDSALYLCASSWDIAYEQYFGPGTRLTVT.

A few counts support this clonotype. The chain recombines TRBV4-2 with TRBJ1-4; 9 bases are shared with TRBD1. Trimming removed 1 base from V and 4 bases from J; junction bases left unmatched: 7. CDR3 length: 17 amino acids. Germline loops: CDR1 LGHNA, CDR2 YNFKEQ. The CDR3 reads CASSQVGAGQGNEKLFF. CDR3 nucleotide sequence: TGTGCCAGCAGCCAAGTGGGGGCGGGACAGGGTAATGAAAAACTGTTTTTT.

A few counts support this clonotype. The rearrangement joins TRBV20-1 to TRBJ2-1, with D maybe TRBD2 (6 bases). Germline V lookup: CDR1 DFQATT, CDR2 SNEGSKA (reference sequence). Trimming shortened V by 5 bases and J by 1 base, and 12 bases separated the two germline ends. The length of the CDR3 is 14 residues. CDR3 in DNA: TGCAGTGCTGAACTAGCAGGTTCCTACAATGAGCAGTTCTTC. This codes for CSAELAGSYNEQFF.

This rearrangement joins TRBV18 to TRBJ2-1, with TRBD2 identical over 8 bases. The CDR3 has 15 amino acids. Germline lookup yields CDR1 KGHSH and CDR2 LQKENI. V shed 3 bases and J 7 bases; nucleotides not matched to a gene: 8. DNA for the CDR3: TGTGCCAGCTCACCTAGCGGGATAGGGATGAATGAGCAGTTCTTC. Translating gives CASSPSGIGMNEQFF.

This clonotype came up a few times. V is TRBV5-1 and J is TRBJ2-7; 10 bases agree with TRBD2. The trim removed 3 bases at V and 6 bases at J, leaving 9 bases unmatched. There are 15 residues in the CDR3. The germline V gene encodes CDR1 SGHRS and CDR2 YFSETQ. The CDR3: CASSSSSGRIPEQYF. The CDR3 bases are TGCGCCAGCAGCTCCTCTAGCGGGAGAATCCCCGAGCAGTACTTC. The whole variable domain, filled in from reference TRBV5-1 and TRBJ2-7, reads KAGVTQTPRYLIKTRGQQVTLSCSPISGHRSVSWYQQTPGQGLQFLFEYFSETQRNKGNFPGRFSGRQFSNSRSEMNVSTLELGDSALYLCASSSSSGRIPEQYFGPGTRLTVT.

This sequence joins TRBV19 and TRBJ2-5; D ambiguous. This CDR3 has 15 residues. The V gene's germline CDR1 is LNHDA and CDR2 SQIVND (reference sequence). V shed 8 bases and J shed 1 base, with 17 bases lying between them. In nucleotides, the CDR3 is TGTGCCAGTCGCAGGAACCGACAACCCCAAGAGACCCAGTACTTC. It codes for CASRRNRQPQETQYF.

V is TRBV20-1 and J is TRBJ2-1; maybe TRBD2 (5 bases). Trimming stripped 6 bases from V and 12 bases from J, with 21 bases between. Germline-derived CDR1 and CDR2 are DFQATT and SNEGSKA (reference sequence). This CDR3 region has 13 residues. This chain's CDR3 is CSAGEGRGRLQFF. As DNA, the CDR3 is TGCAGTGCAGGAGAAGGACGGGGTCGTCTGCAGTTCTTC.